These T cell receptor beta chains were read from a single sample in a study of blood T cells in healthy people across ages. One entry per CDR3 protein results from TCRdb running MiXCR on the 5' RACE reads. The table includes 850,000 to 1,300,000 distinct CDR3 sequences, 45% detected once. Sequenced material: blood. The source is a woman aged 60-75 years in good health. The CDR3 runs from the conserved cysteine through the conserved F or W. Fields, in order: clone size, J gene, CDR3 length, V gene, D gene, CDR3 protein, CDR3 DNA. D genes are given only for firm matches. For some rows the clone size is stated as once, few or many, or as a class when expanded; others skip it.

abundance: .; j_gene: TRBJ2-7; len: 14; v_gene: TRBV20-1; d_gene: .; CDR3aa: CSLYEGLRSYEQYF; CDR3nt: TGCAGCCTTTACGAGGGACTGCGCTCCTACGAGCAGTACTTC
abundance: .; j_gene: TRBJ2-7; len: 16; v_gene: TRBV3-1; d_gene: TRBD2; CDR3aa: CASSQGGTSGLYEQYF; CDR3nt: TGTGCCAGCAGCCAAGGAGGGACTAGCGGACTCTACGAGCAGTACTTC
abundance: .; j_gene: TRBJ1-1; len: 14; v_gene: TRBV3-1; d_gene: TRBD1; CDR3aa: CASSQLGQGGEAFF; CDR3nt: TGTGCCAGCAGTCAACTGGGACAGGGGGGAGAAGCTTTCTTT
abundance: few; j_gene: TRBJ2-5; len: 14; v_gene: TRBV20-1; d_gene: .; CDR3aa: CSASPGTVQETQYF; CDR3nt: TGCAGTGCTAGCCCCGGGACGGTACAAGAGACCCAGTACTTC
abundance: .; j_gene: TRBJ1-2; len: 13; v_gene: TRBV28; d_gene: TRBD1; CDR3aa: CASSARGLNGYTF; CDR3nt: TGTGCCAGCAGTGCCAGGGGGCTCAATGGCTACACCTTC
abundance: few; j_gene: TRBJ2-5; len: 14; v_gene: TRBV3-1; d_gene: .; CDR3aa: CASSQGRGMNEQYF; CDR3nt: TGTGCCAGCAGCCAAGGGAGGGGGATGAATGAGCAGTACTTC
abundance: few; j_gene: TRBJ2-1; len: 12; v_gene: TRBV27; d_gene: .; CDR3aa: CASSHGYNEQFF; CDR3nt: TGTGCCAGCAGCCACGGCTACAATGAGCAGTTCTTC
abundance: few; j_gene: TRBJ2-1; len: 15; v_gene: TRBV29-1; d_gene: .; CDR3aa: CSVELEGLFYNEQFF; CDR3nt: TGCAGCGTTGAACTAGAGGGACTTTTCTACAATGAGCAGTTCTTC
abundance: .; j_gene: TRBJ1-1; len: 16; v_gene: TRBV6-5; d_gene: .; CDR3aa: CASRTPGGGGDTEAFF; CDR3nt: TGTGCCAGCAGGACCCCGGGGGGGGGAGGGGACACTGAAGCTTTCTTT
abundance: .; j_gene: TRBJ1-1; len: 15; v_gene: TRBV14; d_gene: .; CDR3aa: CASSQALGGNTEAFF; CDR3nt: TGTGCCAGCAGCCAAGCACTGGGGGGAAACACTGAAGCTTTCTTT
abundance: .; j_gene: TRBJ2-6; len: 16; v_gene: TRBV7-2; d_gene: .; CDR3aa: CASSLYSSSGANVLTF; CDR3nt: TGTGCCAGCAGCTTATACAGCAGCTCTGGGGCCAACGTCCTGACTTTC
abundance: .; j_gene: TRBJ2-3; len: 15; v_gene: TRBV24-1; d_gene: .; CDR3aa: CATSDQGSKTDTQYF; CDR3nt: TGTGCCACCAGCGATCAGGGCTCAAAAACAGATACGCAGTATTTT
abundance: .; j_gene: TRBJ2-7; len: 23; v_gene: TRBV6-2/TRBV6-3; d_gene: TRBD2; CDR3aa: CASSQFTGDGRLAGATVSYEQYF; CDR3nt: TGTGCCAGCAGCCAGTTTACCGGCGATGGGCGACTAGCGGGAGCGACGGTCTCCTACGAGCAGTACTTC
abundance: few; j_gene: TRBJ2-5; len: 15; v_gene: TRBV12-3/TRBV12-4; d_gene: TRBD2; CDR3aa: CASSPNIGGGETQYF; CDR3nt: TGTGCCAGCAGTCCCAACATCGGGGGGGGAGAGACCCAGTACTTC
abundance: few; j_gene: TRBJ2-7; len: 12; v_gene: TRBV29-1; d_gene: .; CDR3aa: CSVDRVSGEQYF; CDR3nt: TGCAGCGTTGACAGGGTCTCGGGGGAGCAGTACTTC
abundance: .; j_gene: TRBJ2-7; len: 12; v_gene: TRBV6-2/TRBV6-3; d_gene: .; CDR3aa: CASSYTDLGQYF; CDR3nt: TGTGCCAGCAGTTACACAGACCTCGGGCAGTACTTC
abundance: .; j_gene: TRBJ2-1; len: 15; v_gene: TRBV11-2; d_gene: TRBD2; CDR3aa: CASSLMASGSREQFF; CDR3nt: TGTGCCAGCAGTCTAATGGCTAGCGGGAGCCGTGAGCAGTTCTTC
abundance: few; j_gene: TRBJ2-7; len: 15; v_gene: TRBV6-5; d_gene: .; CDR3aa: CASSYSTVRSYEQYF; CDR3nt: TGTGCCAGCAGTTACTCGACGGTTCGGAGCTACGAGCAGTACTTC
abundance: few; j_gene: TRBJ2-4; len: 15; v_gene: TRBV20-1; d_gene: TRBD1; CDR3aa: CSAHGQGLAKNIQYF; CDR3nt: TGCAGTGCTCACGGACAGGGCTTAGCCAAAAACATTCAGTACTTC
abundance: .; j_gene: TRBJ1-2; len: 16; v_gene: TRBV6-1; d_gene: .; CDR3aa: CASSEEDGIPLGGYTF; CDR3nt: TGTGCCAGCAGTGAAGAAGATGGGATCCCCCTGGGCGGCTACACCTTC
abundance: .; j_gene: TRBJ2-3; len: 17; v_gene: TRBV4-2; d_gene: TRBD2; CDR3aa: CASSQEASGSGTDTQYF; CDR3nt: TGTGCCAGCAGCCAAGAGGCTAGCGGGAGTGGCACAGATACGCAGTATTTT
abundance: .; j_gene: TRBJ2-7; len: 10; v_gene: TRBV5-6; d_gene: .; CDR3aa: CASSFNEQYF; CDR3nt: TGTGCCAGCAGCTTTAACGAGCAGTACTTC
abundance: few; j_gene: TRBJ2-1; len: 13; v_gene: TRBV5-1; d_gene: .; CDR3aa: CASSLEQVGEQFF; CDR3nt: TGCGCCAGCAGCTTGGAACAGGTGGGCGAGCAGTTCTTC
abundance: few; j_gene: TRBJ2-3; len: 16; v_gene: TRBV5-1; d_gene: TRBD1; CDR3aa: CASSFSPGQSTDTQYF; CDR3nt: TGCGCCAGCAGCTTCTCCCCGGGACAGAGCACAGATACGCAGTATTTT
abundance: .; j_gene: TRBJ2-1; len: 16; v_gene: TRBV27; d_gene: .; CDR3aa: CASRRFGRVTYNEQFF; CDR3nt: TGTGCCAGCAGACGATTCGGGAGAGTTACCTACAATGAGCAGTTCTTC
abundance: .; j_gene: TRBJ2-3; len: 15; v_gene: TRBV7-2; d_gene: TRBD2; CDR3aa: CASSAHSGGGDTQYF; CDR3nt: TGTGCCAGCAGCGCCCATAGCGGGGGGGGAGATACGCAGTATTTT
abundance: .; j_gene: TRBJ2-7; len: 13; v_gene: TRBV11-2; d_gene: .; CDR3aa: CAGSTRGPYEQYF; CDR3nt: TGTGCCGGCAGTACCAGGGGCCCCTACGAGCAGTACTTC
abundance: .; j_gene: TRBJ2-7; len: 20; v_gene: TRBV27; d_gene: TRBD2; CDR3aa: CASSPRIGTSGRNADNEQYF; CDR3nt: TGTGCCAGCAGTCCGAGGATCGGGACTAGCGGGAGAAACGCCGACAATGAGCAGTACTTC
abundance: .; j_gene: TRBJ2-1; len: 14; v_gene: TRBV28; d_gene: .; CDR3aa: CASSGLSSYNEQFF; CDR3nt: TGTGCCAGCAGTGGACTAAGCTCCTACAATGAGCAGTTCTTC
abundance: .; j_gene: TRBJ2-6; len: 15; v_gene: TRBV3-1; d_gene: TRBD1; CDR3aa: CASSPRTGKANVLTF; CDR3nt: TGTGCCAGCAGCCCCAGGACAGGGAAGGCCAACGTCCTGACTTTC
abundance: .; j_gene: TRBJ2-1; len: 17; v_gene: TRBV7-9; d_gene: .; CDR3aa: CASSSTGVGRTYNEQFF; CDR3nt: TGTGCCAGCAGCTCGACTGGAGTAGGAAGGACCTACAATGAGCAGTTCTTC
abundance: .; j_gene: TRBJ2-7; len: 13; v_gene: TRBV2; d_gene: .; CDR3aa: CASGLAVTYEQYF; CDR3nt: TGTGCCAGCGGGTTAGCGGTTACCTACGAGCAGTACTTC
abundance: few; j_gene: TRBJ2-7; len: 15; v_gene: TRBV12-3/TRBV12-4; d_gene: TRBD2; CDR3aa: CASSPGLVVNYEQYF; CDR3nt: TGTGCCAGCAGCCCCGGACTAGTCGTGAATTACGAGCAGTACTTC
abundance: few; j_gene: TRBJ2-4; len: 15; v_gene: TRBV6-5; d_gene: .; CDR3aa: CASSYRTGAKNIQYF; CDR3nt: TGTGCCAGCAGTTATAGGACGGGGGCCAAAAACATTCAGTACTTC
abundance: .; j_gene: TRBJ2-7; len: 16; v_gene: TRBV12-3/TRBV12-4; d_gene: .; CDR3aa: CASSFGEAGSVYERYF; CDR3nt: TGTGCCAGCAGTTTCGGGGAGGCAGGGTCGGTCTACGAGCGGTACTTC
abundance: .; j_gene: TRBJ2-6; len: 18; v_gene: TRBV12-3/TRBV12-4; d_gene: TRBD1; CDR3aa: CASIEGGSVRSGANVLTF; CDR3nt: TGTGCCAGCATCGAAGGGGGCAGTGTCCGCTCTGGGGCCAACGTCCTGACTTTC
abundance: .; j_gene: TRBJ2-7; len: 15; v_gene: TRBV28; d_gene: .; CDR3aa: CASSDDRLGSYEQYF; CDR3nt: TGTGCCAGCAGTGACGACAGGTTGGGCTCCTACGAGCAGTACTTC
abundance: few; j_gene: TRBJ1-4; len: 11; v_gene: TRBV28; d_gene: .; CDR3aa: CASRGDEKLFF; CDR3nt: TGTGCCAGCAGGGGGGACGAAAAACTGTTTTTT
abundance: once; j_gene: TRBJ2-1; len: 15; v_gene: TRBV5-8; d_gene: TRBD2; CDR3aa: CASSLGSGGQDEQFF; CDR3nt: TGTGCCAGCAGCTTGGGGTCGGGAGGGCAGGATGAGCAGTTCTTC
abundance: .; j_gene: TRBJ2-5; len: 14; v_gene: TRBV2; d_gene: .; CDR3aa: CASSVLALQETQYF; CDR3nt: TGTGCCAGCAGTGTCCTAGCGTTACAAGAGACCCAGTACTTC
abundance: .; j_gene: TRBJ2-7; len: 13; v_gene: TRBV10-2; d_gene: .; CDR3aa: CASSASAAYEQYF; CDR3nt: TGCGCCAGCAGTGCGTCGGCTGCCTACGAGCAGTACTTC
abundance: .; j_gene: TRBJ1-2; len: 14; v_gene: TRBV10-1; d_gene: .; CDR3aa: CASSESNRPGNYTF; CDR3nt: TGCGCCAGCAGTGAGTCGAATCGACCGGGGAACTACACCTTC
abundance: few; j_gene: TRBJ2-4; len: 16; v_gene: TRBV2; d_gene: TRBD2; CDR3aa: CASRASGRWAKNIQYF; CDR3nt: TGTGCCAGCAGGGCCAGCGGGAGATGGGCCAAAAACATTCAGTACTTC
abundance: .; j_gene: TRBJ2-5; len: 13; v_gene: TRBV30; d_gene: .; CDR3aa: CAWSAGIQETQYF; CDR3nt: TGTGCCTGGAGTGCGGGTATACAAGAGACCCAGTACTTC
abundance: .; j_gene: TRBJ2-7; len: 12; v_gene: TRBV11-2; d_gene: .; CDR3aa: CASTHSYNEQYF; CDR3nt: TGTGCCAGCACCCACTCCTACAATGAGCAGTACTTC
abundance: .; j_gene: TRBJ2-5; len: 15; v_gene: TRBV5-1; d_gene: .; CDR3aa: CASSALNGHRETQYF; CDR3nt: TGCGCCAGCAGCGCCTTAAACGGCCACAGGGAGACCCAGTACTTC
abundance: few; j_gene: TRBJ2-6; len: 17; v_gene: TRBV7-2; d_gene: .; CDR3aa: CASSLDSPHSGANVLTF; CDR3nt: TGTGCCAGCAGCTTAGACAGTCCCCACTCTGGGGCCAACGTCCTGACTTTC
abundance: .; j_gene: TRBJ2-7; len: 14; v_gene: TRBV29-1; d_gene: .; CDR3aa: CSVGGAGNLYEQYF; CDR3nt: TGCAGCGTTGGGGGAGCCGGGAATTTGTACGAGCAGTACTTC
abundance: few; j_gene: TRBJ2-7; len: 15; v_gene: TRBV29-1; d_gene: TRBD1; CDR3aa: CSAQTGTGASYEQYF; CDR3nt: TGCAGCGCTCAAACCGGGACAGGGGCTTCCTACGAGCAGTACTTC
abundance: few; j_gene: TRBJ2-5; len: 12; v_gene: TRBV29-1; d_gene: .; CDR3aa: CSVQWVGETQYF; CDR3nt: TGCAGCGTTCAATGGGTAGGGGAGACCCAGTACTTC
abundance: few; j_gene: TRBJ2-7; len: 14; v_gene: TRBV10-2; d_gene: .; CDR3aa: CASSDDSRTVEQYF; CDR3nt: TGCGCCAGCAGTGATGACAGCAGGACGGTCGAGCAGTACTTC
abundance: .; j_gene: TRBJ2-7; len: 13; v_gene: TRBV14; d_gene: .; CDR3aa: CASSQRPIYEQYF; CDR3nt: TGTGCCAGCAGCCAAAGGCCAATCTACGAGCAGTACTTC
abundance: many; j_gene: TRBJ2-4; len: 18; v_gene: TRBV4-1; d_gene: TRBD1; CDR3aa: CASSQPWTGPGAKNIQYF; CDR3nt: TGCGCCAGCAGCCAACCCTGGACAGGGCCTGGGGCCAAAAACATTCAGTACTTC